These T cell receptor beta chains were read from a single sample in a study of blood T cells in healthy people across ages. MiXCR, applied by TCRdb to the 5' RACE reads, yields one record per CDR3 protein. This table holds 1,800,000 or so distinct CDR3 sequences, about two fifths found once. The sequenced material came from blood. The origin of the receptors is a human donor in good health. CDR3s include the opening cysteine and the closing phenylalanine or tryptophan. Each record gives: V gene, clone size, J gene, D gene, CDR3 DNA, CDR3 protein. The D gene is left open where the match is weak. Clone size, where shown, is once, few, many, or a class for clones that have expanded.

v_call: TRBV20-1; clone_size: -; j_call: TRBJ2-7; d_call: -; cdr3_nt: TGCAGTGCTAGAGATTGGGTGGGGGCGGGGTACGAGCAGTACTTC; cdr3_aa: CSARDWVGAGYEQYF
v_call: TRBV11-2; clone_size: few; j_call: TRBJ2-7; d_call: -; cdr3_nt: TGTGCCAGCAGCTTATTTGGAAGAAGCAGGGGCTACGAGCAGTACTTC; cdr3_aa: CASSLFGRSRGYEQYF
v_call: TRBV29-1; clone_size: -; j_call: TRBJ2-3; d_call: -; cdr3_nt: TGCAGCGTTGAACAGGGACGCGCAGATACGCAGTATTTT; cdr3_aa: CSVEQGRADTQYF
v_call: TRBV29-1; clone_size: -; j_call: TRBJ1-2; d_call: -; cdr3_nt: TGCAGCGTTGGAGAGGCAGGGAGGGTCGGCTACACCTTC; cdr3_aa: CSVGEAGRVGYTF
v_call: TRBV6-2/TRBV6-3; clone_size: few; j_call: TRBJ2-4; d_call: -; cdr3_nt: TGTGCCAGCAGTTACTCGATTGGACGGCTAGCCAAAAACATTCAGTACTTC; cdr3_aa: CASSYSIGRLAKNIQYF
v_call: TRBV5-6; clone_size: few; j_call: TRBJ2-7; d_call: -; cdr3_nt: TGTGCCAGCACGGAAGGGACGGTGAGCTCCTACGAGCAGTACTTC; cdr3_aa: CASTEGTVSSYEQYF
v_call: TRBV20-1; clone_size: -; j_call: TRBJ2-2; d_call: -; cdr3_nt: TGCAGTGCTAGAAAATACGAGATGACCGGGGAGCTGTTTTTT; cdr3_aa: CSARKYEMTGELFF
v_call: TRBV6-5; clone_size: few; j_call: TRBJ2-7; d_call: TRBD2; cdr3_nt: TGTGCCAGCAAGGAGTCCGGGGGGATTAACGAGCAGTACTTC; cdr3_aa: CASKESGGINEQYF
v_call: TRBV6-6; clone_size: few; j_call: TRBJ2-7; d_call: -; cdr3_nt: TGTGCCAGCAGTTACTCGGCGGGGGCCCACGAGCAGTACTTC; cdr3_aa: CASSYSAGAHEQYF
v_call: TRBV28; clone_size: -; j_call: TRBJ1-6; d_call: -; cdr3_nt: TGTGCCAGCAGTCCCGTGGCGCAGACCCTCCACTTT; cdr3_aa: CASSPVAQTLHF
v_call: TRBV5-6; clone_size: once; j_call: TRBJ2-7; d_call: -; cdr3_nt: TGTGCCAGCAGCCCCTCCGACATCCCGTACGAGCAGTACTTC; cdr3_aa: CASSPSDIPYEQYF
v_call: TRBV2; clone_size: -; j_call: TRBJ2-4; d_call: TRBD1; cdr3_nt: TGTGCCAGCAGAGCACAGGGGGCAATCAAAAACATTCAGTACTTC; cdr3_aa: CASRAQGAIKNIQYF
v_call: TRBV7-3; clone_size: -; j_call: TRBJ2-1; d_call: -; cdr3_nt: TGTGCCAGCAGCTTAGGCTACAATGAGCGGTTCTTC; cdr3_aa: CASSLGYNERFF
v_call: TRBV11-2; clone_size: few; j_call: TRBJ2-5; d_call: TRBD2; cdr3_nt: TGTGCCAGCAGCTACCACACTACGGGACTAGCGGGGGAAGAGACCCAGTACTTC; cdr3_aa: CASSYHTTGLAGEETQYF
v_call: TRBV12-3/TRBV12-4; clone_size: -; j_call: TRBJ2-1; d_call: TRBD1; cdr3_nt: TGTGCCAGCAGGGGACAGGGGGCTAATGAGCAGTTCTTC; cdr3_aa: CASRGQGANEQFF
v_call: TRBV15; clone_size: -; j_call: TRBJ2-7; d_call: TRBD2; cdr3_nt: TGTGCCACCAGCAGAGGTCCAGCGGGGGATCACGAGCAGTACTTC; cdr3_aa: CATSRGPAGDHEQYF
v_call: TRBV7-9; clone_size: -; j_call: TRBJ2-6; d_call: -; cdr3_nt: TGTGCCAGCCTCAGACAGCACGGTTCGGGGGCCAACGTCCTGACTTTC; cdr3_aa: CASLRQHGSGANVLTF
v_call: TRBV4-2; clone_size: -; j_call: TRBJ2-5; d_call: -; cdr3_nt: TGTGCCAGCAGCCAAGCTATGGGGGGCCGGGAGACCCAGTACTTC; cdr3_aa: CASSQAMGGRETQYF
v_call: TRBV30; clone_size: -; j_call: TRBJ1-2; d_call: -; cdr3_nt: TGTGCCTCCTCTACCATGTCTTATGGCTACACCTTC; cdr3_aa: CASSTMSYGYTF
v_call: TRBV6-2/TRBV6-3; clone_size: -; j_call: TRBJ1-5; d_call: TRBD1; cdr3_nt: TGTGCCAGCAGCCTATCCTTAAAAACGACAGGGACTTCGGATCAGCCCCAGCATTTT; cdr3_aa: CASSLSLKTTGTSDQPQHF
v_call: TRBV4-3; clone_size: -; j_call: TRBJ2-3; d_call: -; cdr3_nt: TGCGCCAGCAGACCCTCAAGGTTCCAGGGGTACACAGATACGCAGTATTTT; cdr3_aa: CASRPSRFQGYTDTQYF
v_call: TRBV5-1; clone_size: -; j_call: TRBJ2-5; d_call: -; cdr3_nt: TGCGCCAGCAGCTTGGCCGAACAGGGAGAGACCCAGTACTTC; cdr3_aa: CASSLAEQGETQYF
v_call: TRBV6-4; clone_size: -; j_call: TRBJ2-3; d_call: TRBD1; cdr3_nt: TGTGCCAGCAGTGACGGGACAGCTGGGTCAGATACGCAGTATTTT; cdr3_aa: CASSDGTAGSDTQYF
v_call: TRBV12-3/TRBV12-4; clone_size: few; j_call: TRBJ1-5; d_call: -; cdr3_nt: TGTGCCAGCAGTTTAAGGCCGAGACAGCCCCAGCATTTT; cdr3_aa: CASSLRPRQPQHF
v_call: TRBV4-3; clone_size: -; j_call: TRBJ1-2; d_call: TRBD1; cdr3_nt: TGCGCCAGCAGCCAACATCCGCGGGGACAGGGAGAGTATGGCTACACCTTC; cdr3_aa: CASSQHPRGQGEYGYTF
v_call: TRBV20-1; clone_size: many; j_call: TRBJ2-7; d_call: TRBD1; cdr3_nt: TGCAGTGCTACCCGGACAGGGGGGTACTACGAGCAGTACTTC; cdr3_aa: CSATRTGGYYEQYF
v_call: TRBV11-3; clone_size: -; j_call: TRBJ2-4; d_call: -; cdr3_nt: TGTGCCAGCAGCTGGCAACCGGGGGCTACCTACAATGAGCAGTACTTC; cdr3_aa: CASSWQPGATYNEQYF
v_call: TRBV6-6; clone_size: -; j_call: TRBJ1-2; d_call: TRBD1; cdr3_nt: TGTGCCAGCAGTTACAGGGACAGGGAAGGAGACACCTTC; cdr3_aa: CASSYRDREGDTF
v_call: TRBV30; clone_size: few; j_call: TRBJ1-2; d_call: TRBD1; cdr3_nt: TGTGCCTGGAGTGTACCACAGGGGAACTATGGCTACACCTTC; cdr3_aa: CAWSVPQGNYGYTF
v_call: TRBV29-1; clone_size: many; j_call: TRBJ1-1; d_call: -; cdr3_nt: TGCAGCGTTGAAGACCGCAGGAGTAGTCCTGAAGCTTTCTTT; cdr3_aa: CSVEDRRSSPEAFF
v_call: TRBV12-3/TRBV12-4; clone_size: -; j_call: TRBJ1-1; d_call: -; cdr3_nt: TGTGCCAGCAGAACCAACTTAAGGGTTAGCACTGAAGCTTTCTTT; cdr3_aa: CASRTNLRVSTEAFF
v_call: TRBV5-1; clone_size: -; j_call: TRBJ2-7; d_call: -; cdr3_nt: TGCGCCAGCAGTTTCGATGACTACGAGCAGTACTTC; cdr3_aa: CASSFDDYEQYF
v_call: TRBV18; clone_size: -; j_call: TRBJ2-5; d_call: TRBD1; cdr3_nt: TGTACCAGCTCACCCCAGGGGACAGAAGAGACCCAGTACTTC; cdr3_aa: CTSSPQGTEETQYF
v_call: TRBV6-2/TRBV6-3; clone_size: -; j_call: TRBJ2-3; d_call: -; cdr3_nt: TGTGCCAGCTGCGACCCCCGGGGAACAGATACGCAGTATTTT; cdr3_aa: CASCDPRGTDTQYF
v_call: TRBV12-3/TRBV12-4; clone_size: once; j_call: TRBJ2-7; d_call: TRBD1; cdr3_nt: TGTGCCAGCAGGGGACAGGGTCCCCACGAGCAGTACTTC; cdr3_aa: CASRGQGPHEQYF
v_call: TRBV7-8; clone_size: once; j_call: TRBJ1-1; d_call: TRBD1; cdr3_nt: TGTGCCAGCAGCCACACCACAGGGGGACTCACTGAAGCTTTCTTT; cdr3_aa: CASSHTTGGLTEAFF
v_call: TRBV28; clone_size: -; j_call: TRBJ2-1; d_call: TRBD2; cdr3_nt: TGTGCCAGCAGTTTATCGCCTAGCGGGGACTTCGCTGAGCAGTTCTTC; cdr3_aa: CASSLSPSGDFAEQFF
v_call: TRBV28; clone_size: -; j_call: TRBJ2-3; d_call: TRBD2; cdr3_nt: TGTGCCACCAATATTCCTCGGACTAGCGGGGGCCCTATCACAGATACGCAGTATTTT; cdr3_aa: CATNIPRTSGGPITDTQYF
v_call: TRBV7-9; clone_size: -; j_call: TRBJ1-2; d_call: TRBD1; cdr3_nt: TGTGCCAGCAGCGCACAGGGGACAGGGAACTATGGCTACACCTTC; cdr3_aa: CASSAQGTGNYGYTF
v_call: TRBV6-5; clone_size: -; j_call: TRBJ1-5; d_call: TRBD1; cdr3_nt: TGTGCCAGCGGGTACAGGGGGCTGGGGCAGCCCCAGCATTTT; cdr3_aa: CASGYRGLGQPQHF
v_call: TRBV20-1; clone_size: few; j_call: TRBJ1-4; d_call: TRBD1; cdr3_nt: TGCAGTGCTAGAGTTCCAGGGGGGACTAATGAAAAACTGTTTTTT; cdr3_aa: CSARVPGGTNEKLFF
v_call: TRBV7-3; clone_size: few; j_call: TRBJ1-5; d_call: -; cdr3_nt: TGTGCCAGCAGCCTACGACATGATCAGCCCCAGCATTTT; cdr3_aa: CASSLRHDQPQHF